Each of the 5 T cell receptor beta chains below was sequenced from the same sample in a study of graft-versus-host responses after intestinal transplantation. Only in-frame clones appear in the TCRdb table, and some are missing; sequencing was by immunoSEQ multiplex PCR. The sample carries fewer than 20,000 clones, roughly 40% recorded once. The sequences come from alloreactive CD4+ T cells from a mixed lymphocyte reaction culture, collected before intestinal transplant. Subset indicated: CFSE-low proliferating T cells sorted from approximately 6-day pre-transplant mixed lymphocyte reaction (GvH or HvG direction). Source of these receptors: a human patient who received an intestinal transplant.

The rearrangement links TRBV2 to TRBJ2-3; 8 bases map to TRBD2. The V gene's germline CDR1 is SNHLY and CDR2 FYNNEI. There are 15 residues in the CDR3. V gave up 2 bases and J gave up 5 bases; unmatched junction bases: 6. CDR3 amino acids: CASSEKSGGRDTQYF. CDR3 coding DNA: TGTGCCAGCAGTGAAAAGTCGGGGGGGCGAGATACGCAGTATTTT. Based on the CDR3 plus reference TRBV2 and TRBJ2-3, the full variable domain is EPEVTQTPSHQVTQMGQEVILRCVPISNHLYFYWYRQILGQKVEFLVSFYNNEISEKSEIFDDQFSVERPDGSNFTLKIRSTKLEDSAMYFCASSEKSGGRDTQYFGPGTRLTVL.

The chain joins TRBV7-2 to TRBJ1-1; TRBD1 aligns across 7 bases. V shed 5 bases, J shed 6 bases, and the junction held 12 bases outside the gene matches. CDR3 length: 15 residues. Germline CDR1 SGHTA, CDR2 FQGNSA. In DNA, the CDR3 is TGTGCCAGCAGCCCACGCATTCCGACAGGGTCTGAAGCTTTCTTT. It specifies CASSPRIPTGSEAFF.

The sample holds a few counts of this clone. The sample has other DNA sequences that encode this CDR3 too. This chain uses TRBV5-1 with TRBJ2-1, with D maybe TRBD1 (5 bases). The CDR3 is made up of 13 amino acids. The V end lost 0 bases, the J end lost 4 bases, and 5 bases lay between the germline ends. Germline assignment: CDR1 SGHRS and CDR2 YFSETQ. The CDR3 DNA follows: TGCGCCAGCAGCTTGGGACAGTACAATGAGCAGTTCTTC. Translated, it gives CASSLGQYNEQFF.

CDR3 region: CASSLTRGNTIYF. The CDR3 DNA reads TGTGCCAGCAGTCTTACACGAGGAAACACCATATATTTT. This rearrangement joins TRBV6-6 to TRBJ1-3; no clear D. Germline-derived CDR1 and CDR2 are MNHNY and SVGAGI (reference sequence). The CDR3 is 13 amino acids. V shed 5 bases and J shed 4 bases, with 9 bases lying between them.

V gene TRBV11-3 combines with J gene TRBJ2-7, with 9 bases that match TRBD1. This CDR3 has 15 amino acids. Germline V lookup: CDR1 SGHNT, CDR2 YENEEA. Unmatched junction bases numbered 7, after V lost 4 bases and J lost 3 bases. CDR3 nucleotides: TGTGCCAGCAGCTCCCTGGACAGGGGTATCTACGAGCAGTACTTC. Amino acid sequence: CASSSLDRGIYEQYF. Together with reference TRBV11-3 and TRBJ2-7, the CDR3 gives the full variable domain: EAGVVQSPRYKIIEKKQPVAFWCNPISGHNTLYWYLQNLGQGPELLIRYENEEAVDDSQLPKDRFSAERLKGVDSTLKIQPAELGDSAVYLCASSSLDRGIYEQYFGPGTRLTVT.